These T cell receptor beta chains were read from a single sample in a study of PD-L1 blockade in urothelial cancer. TCRdb's copy holds only in-frame clones and misses some; the assay was immunoSEQ multiplex PCR. The table has about 45,000 clones, approximately 89% seen once. The sample was PBMCs, taken around atezolizumab (anti-PD-L1) treatment. The origin of the receptors is a man older than 75 with urothelial cancer. The CDR3 runs from the conserved cysteine through the conserved F or W. A D gene is named only where the DNA matches it firmly. For some rows the clone size is stated as once, few or many, or as a class when expanded; others skip it.

clone_size j_call d_call v_call cdr3_aa cdr3_nt
once TRBJ2-2 TRBD1 TRBV9 CASSVGGGAGTGELFF TGTGCCAGCAGCGTAGGAGGGGGCGCGGGCACCGGGGAGCTGTTTTTT
. TRBJ2-7 TRBD1 TRBV5-1 CASSLDRGRFNAPYEQYF TGCGCCAGCAGCTTAGACAGGGGGCGGTTCAATGCCCCCTACGAGCAGTACTTC
. TRBJ1-1 . TRBV10-3 CAISARNTEAFF TGTGCCATCAGTGCCAGGAACACTGAAGCTTTCTTT
. TRBJ2-7 . TRBV27 CASSLVRPRAGSYEQYF TGTGCCAGCAGTTTAGTCCGTCCCCGTGCGGGGTCCTACGAGCAGTACTTC
. TRBJ1-4 . TRBV2 CASMRYGNEKLFF TGTGCCAGCATGAGGTACGGGAATGAAAAACTGTTTTTT
once TRBJ2-3 . TRBV15 CATSRDQGFGRLITDTQYF TGTGCCACCAGCAGAGATCAGGGTTTCGGGCGGCTTATCACAGATACGCAGTATTTT
. TRBJ1-1 . TRBV19 CASSINGGEAFF TGTGCCAGTAGTATCAACGGCGGTGAAGCTTTCTTT
. TRBJ1-3 . TRBV7-2 CASSLARTAGNTIYF TGTGCCAGCAGCTTAGCAAGGACAGCTGGAAACACCATATATTTT
. TRBJ1-1 . TRBV4-1 CASSQAGQLNTEAFF TGCGCCAGCAGCCAAGCAGGGCAGCTGAACACTGAAGCTTTCTTT
. TRBJ1-5 . TRBV19 CASSIWTAGQPQHF TGTGCCAGTAGTATTTGGACAGCAGGCCAGCCCCAGCATTTT
. TRBJ2-2 . TRBV11-2 CASSFGRDYTGELFF TGTGCCAGCAGCTTTGGCAGGGATTACACCGGGGAGCTGTTTTTT
. TRBJ1-1 TRBD1 TRBV5-1 CASSSDRAANTEAFF TGCGCCAGCAGCTCGGACAGGGCGGCGAACACTGAAGCTTTCTTT
. TRBJ1-2 TRBD1 TRBV6-5 CASSSPGQGDYGYTF TGTGCCAGCAGTTCCCCGGGACAGGGGGACTATGGCTACACCTTC
. TRBJ1-1 . TRBV5-4 CASSREVVNTEAFF TGTGCCAGCAGCAGGGAGGTGGTGAACACTGAAGCTTTCTTT
few TRBJ2-1 . TRBV11-2 CASRPQGFTQFF TGTGCCAGCCGGCCTCAGGGTTTTACGCAGTTCTTC
. TRBJ2-3 . TRBV19 CASSIVGEDTQYF TGTGCCAGTAGTATAGTGGGAGAAGATACGCAGTATTTT
. TRBJ1-5 . TRBV5-5 CASSSQGDQPQHF TGTGCCAGCAGCTCACAGGGTGACCAGCCCCAGCATTTT
few TRBJ1-2 TRBD1 TRBV25-1 CASRETGTGYTF TGTGCCAGCAGGGAGACAGGGACTGGCTACACCTTC
. TRBJ2-1 . TRBV2 CASSEAVRLSGNEQFF TGTGCCAGCAGTGAAGCGGTGCGGCTCTCTGGGAATGAGCAGTTCTTC
few TRBJ1-2 . TRBV6-1 CASQRQTYGYTF TGTGCCAGCCAAAGACAGACCTATGGCTACACCTTC
. TRBJ2-7 TRBD2 TRBV19 CASSIESASGIYEQYF TGTGCCAGTAGTATAGAGTCGGCTAGCGGGATCTACGAGCAGTACTTC
. TRBJ1-5 . TRBV18 CASSPEGQPQHF TGTGCCAGCTCACCAGAGGGTCAGCCCCAGCATTTT